Sequencing of this TCR beta chain was carried out in a study of cytomegalovirus exposure and HLA in healthy donors. PCR amplification relied on 60 Vbeta primers (plus 13 Jbeta primers). Profiling relied on immunoSEQ multiplex PCR, and the TCRdb table lists in-frame clones only, not all of them. The sample has 150,000 to 200,000 clones, approximately 78% seen once. CDR1 SGHAT and CDR2 FQNNGV come from the germline V gene. With V trimmed by 0 bases and J by 3 bases, 5 bases remained unmatched. This CDR3 is built from 15 residues. This clone was seen a few times. The TCR sequence derives from a woman aged 25 to 39 in good health and CMV-seropositive. The J gene is TRBJ2-7, the V gene TRBV11-2, with 7 bases fitting TRBD2. Source material: PBMCs. The CDR3 sequence: CASSLDRGGSYEQYF. The CDR3 DNA is TGTGCCAGCAGCTTAGATCGGGGCGGGAGCTACGAGCAGTACTTC.